The rows below give T cell receptor beta chains drawn from one sample of a study of blood T cell repertoires in COVID-19. Profiling relied on immunoSEQ multiplex PCR, and the TCRdb table lists in-frame clones only, not all of them. The sample consists of some 93,000 clones, approximately 86% of them appearing once. The sample taken for sequencing was peripheral blood. These receptors were obtained from a man aged 45-65 years with acute or convalescent COVID-19. The CDR3 runs from the conserved cysteine through the conserved F or W. The order of the fields is D gene, V gene, clone size, J gene, CDR3 protein, CDR3 DNA. A D gene is named only where the DNA matches it firmly. Clone size is stated in some rows and not others, as once, few, many or a class when expanded.

d_call: -
v_call: TRBV30
clone_size: -
j_call: TRBJ1-2
cdr3_aa: CAWSGEGVRYGYTF
cdr3_nt: TGTGCCTGGAGTGGGGAAGGGGTACGCTATGGCTACACCTTC

d_call: -
v_call: TRBV5-1
clone_size: -
j_call: TRBJ2-5
cdr3_aa: CASRPGIAQETQYF
cdr3_nt: TGCGCCAGCCGGCCGGGGATAGCACAAGAGACCCAGTACTTC

d_call: TRBD2
v_call: TRBV30
clone_size: -
j_call: TRBJ2-3
cdr3_aa: CAWAEGLASTDTQYF
cdr3_nt: TGTGCCTGGGCGGAAGGACTAGCGAGCACAGATACGCAGTATTTT

d_call: TRBD1
v_call: TRBV10-3
clone_size: -
j_call: TRBJ1-2
cdr3_aa: CAIRGQGGGVF
cdr3_nt: TGTGCCATCAGGGGACAGGGTGGCGGGGTCTTC

d_call: TRBD1
v_call: TRBV28
clone_size: -
j_call: TRBJ2-7
cdr3_aa: CASSFTGTGGGGQYF
cdr3_nt: TGTGCCAGCAGTTTCACCGGGACAGGGGGCGGAGGACAGTACTTC

d_call: -
v_call: TRBV7-8
clone_size: -
j_call: TRBJ2-7
cdr3_aa: CASSPTSYEQYF
cdr3_nt: TGTGCCAGCAGCCCAACTTCCTACGAGCAGTACTTC

d_call: -
v_call: TRBV7-6
clone_size: once
j_call: TRBJ1-1
cdr3_aa: CASSLRGVGDTEAFF
cdr3_nt: TGTGCCAGCAGCCTCAGAGGAGTCGGGGACACTGAAGCTTTCTTT

d_call: TRBD1
v_call: TRBV6-1
clone_size: -
j_call: TRBJ2-1
cdr3_aa: CASSGDQIPGQGPNEQFF
cdr3_nt: TGTGCCAGCAGTGGGGATCAAATTCCGGGACAGGGCCCCAATGAGCAGTTCTTC

d_call: -
v_call: TRBV18
clone_size: -
j_call: TRBJ1-1
cdr3_aa: CASSPTGNYNTEAFF
cdr3_nt: TGTGCCAGCTCACCAACGGGGAACTATAACACTGAAGCTTTCTTT

d_call: -
v_call: TRBV27
clone_size: medium-sized
j_call: TRBJ2-1
cdr3_aa: CASSLSPVDEQFF
cdr3_nt: TGTGCCAGCAGTCTCTCACCGGTGGATGAGCAGTTCTTC

d_call: TRBD2
v_call: TRBV7-8
clone_size: -
j_call: TRBJ2-1
cdr3_aa: CASSLTSPGLAGVEEQFF
cdr3_nt: TGTGCCAGCAGCTTAACCAGTCCGGGACTAGCGGGAGTTGAGGAGCAGTTCTTC

d_call: -
v_call: TRBV19
clone_size: -
j_call: TRBJ1-2
cdr3_aa: CASSTPQAGLFYGYTF
cdr3_nt: TGTGCCAGTAGTACCCCTCAGGCGGGGTTATTCTATGGCTACACCTTC

d_call: TRBD2
v_call: TRBV5-4
clone_size: -
j_call: TRBJ2-7
cdr3_aa: CASSAPGRSGRFHEQYF
cdr3_nt: TGTGCCAGCAGCGCCCCGGGCAGGAGCGGGAGGTTCCACGAGCAGTACTTC

d_call: TRBD2
v_call: TRBV3-1/TRBV3-2
clone_size: -
j_call: TRBJ2-1
cdr3_aa: CASSQEGLAGGYEQFF
cdr3_nt: TGTGCCAGCAGCCAAGAGGGACTAGCGGGAGGGTATGAGCAGTTCTTC

d_call: -
v_call: TRBV11-2
clone_size: -
j_call: TRBJ2-7
cdr3_aa: CASSLEEGSSYEQYF
cdr3_nt: TGTGCCAGCAGCTTAGAGGAAGGGAGCTCCTACGAGCAGTACTTC

d_call: TRBD1
v_call: TRBV24-1
clone_size: -
j_call: TRBJ2-5
cdr3_aa: CATSDRPGQGQETQYF
cdr3_nt: TGTGCCACCAGTGATCGCCCGGGACAGGGACAAGAGACCCAGTACTTC

d_call: TRBD1
v_call: TRBV6-6
clone_size: -
j_call: TRBJ2-3
cdr3_aa: CASSPPPGTGWADTQYF
cdr3_nt: TGTGCCAGCAGTCCACCTCCCGGGACAGGGTGGGCAGATACGCAGTATTTT

d_call: -
v_call: TRBV10-2
clone_size: -
j_call: TRBJ2-7
cdr3_aa: CASSTTAYEQYF
cdr3_nt: TGCGCCAGCAGTACGACAGCCTACGAGCAGTACTTC

d_call: -
v_call: TRBV20-1
clone_size: -
j_call: TRBJ2-1
cdr3_aa: CSAKLVDEQFF
cdr3_nt: TGCAGTGCGAAACTAGTTGATGAGCAGTTCTTC

d_call: TRBD1
v_call: TRBV5-1
clone_size: -
j_call: TRBJ1-1
cdr3_aa: CASTRTGPNTEAFF
cdr3_nt: TGCGCCAGCACCCGGACAGGGCCGAACACTGAAGCTTTCTTT

d_call: TRBD1
v_call: TRBV19
clone_size: -
j_call: TRBJ2-6
cdr3_aa: CASSIGTGFSSGANVLTF
cdr3_nt: TGTGCCAGTAGTATCGGGACAGGGTTTTCCTCTGGGGCCAACGTCCTGACTTTC

d_call: -
v_call: TRBV19
clone_size: -
j_call: TRBJ2-2
cdr3_aa: CASSIDGGANTGELFF
cdr3_nt: TGTGCCAGTAGTATAGATGGGGGCGCGAACACCGGGGAGCTGTTTTTT

d_call: -
v_call: TRBV5-1
clone_size: -
j_call: TRBJ1-1
cdr3_aa: CASSTGHLNTEAFF
cdr3_nt: TGCGCCAGCAGCACGGGACATTTGAACACTGAAGCTTTCTTT

d_call: -
v_call: TRBV5-1
clone_size: once
j_call: TRBJ1-2
cdr3_aa: CASSLGASYGYTF
cdr3_nt: TGCGCCAGCAGCTTGGGAGCCTCCTATGGCTACACCTTC

d_call: -
v_call: TRBV6-5
clone_size: -
j_call: TRBJ1-1
cdr3_aa: CASRTGLNTEAFF
cdr3_nt: TGTGCCAGCAGGACAGGACTGAACACTGAAGCTTTCTTT

d_call: TRBD1
v_call: TRBV6-5
clone_size: -
j_call: TRBJ2-1
cdr3_aa: CASSLGQGRSEQFF
cdr3_nt: TGTGCCAGCAGTTTGGGACAGGGTAGGAGTGAGCAGTTCTTC

d_call: TRBD1
v_call: TRBV5-1
clone_size: -
j_call: TRBJ1-4
cdr3_aa: CASSLVVQGGTNEKLFF
cdr3_nt: TGCGCCAGCAGCTTGGTGGTTCAGGGGGGAACTAATGAAAAACTGTTTTTT

d_call: -
v_call: TRBV4-1
clone_size: -
j_call: TRBJ1-2
cdr3_aa: CASSQSTGRVNYGYTF
cdr3_nt: TGCGCCAGCAGCCAATCTACAGGGAGGGTGAACTATGGCTACACCTTC

d_call: TRBD1
v_call: TRBV4-1
clone_size: -
j_call: TRBJ2-1
cdr3_aa: CASRGQGYNEQFF
cdr3_nt: TGCGCCAGCAGAGGACAGGGATACAATGAGCAGTTCTTC

d_call: -
v_call: TRBV5-6
clone_size: -
j_call: TRBJ1-2
cdr3_aa: CASSPGRGFYGYTF
cdr3_nt: TGTGCCAGCAGCCCCGGACGGGGATTCTATGGCTACACCTTC

d_call: -
v_call: TRBV18
clone_size: -
j_call: TRBJ2-3
cdr3_aa: CASSPQAASFTDTQYF
cdr3_nt: TGTGCCAGCTCACCACAGGCGGCTAGCTTCACAGATACGCAGTATTTT

d_call: TRBD1
v_call: TRBV10-2
clone_size: -
j_call: TRBJ1-5
cdr3_aa: CASSGWTGGESQPQHF
cdr3_nt: TGCGCCAGCAGTGGCTGGACAGGGGGGGAAAGTCAGCCCCAGCATTTT

d_call: TRBD1
v_call: TRBV9
clone_size: -
j_call: TRBJ2-5
cdr3_aa: CASSENSDRESRETQYF
cdr3_nt: TGTGCCAGCAGCGAAAATTCCGACAGGGAATCCCGAGAGACCCAGTACTTC

d_call: -
v_call: TRBV4-1
clone_size: -
j_call: TRBJ2-2
cdr3_aa: CASSRGQGGSGELFF
cdr3_nt: TGCGCCAGCAGCCGCGGGCAGGGAGGTTCCGGGGAGCTGTTTTTT

d_call: -
v_call: TRBV7-9
clone_size: -
j_call: TRBJ1-1
cdr3_aa: CASSVLDGNTEAFF
cdr3_nt: TGTGCCAGCAGTGTTCTAGACGGTAACACTGAAGCTTTCTTT

d_call: -
v_call: TRBV5-5
clone_size: -
j_call: TRBJ2-7
cdr3_aa: CASSLLQGGYEQYF
cdr3_nt: TGTGCCAGCAGCTTGTTACAGGGCGGCTACGAGCAGTACTTC

d_call: -
v_call: TRBV19
clone_size: -
j_call: TRBJ2-5
cdr3_aa: CASSIAGSYQETQYF
cdr3_nt: TGTGCCAGTAGTATAGCGGGGTCCTACCAAGAGACCCAGTACTTC

d_call: TRBD2
v_call: TRBV7-8
clone_size: -
j_call: TRBJ2-2
cdr3_aa: CASSKRLAGGTGELFF
cdr3_nt: TGTGCCAGCAGCAAGAGACTAGCGGGAGGCACCGGGGAGCTGTTTTTT

d_call: TRBD1
v_call: TRBV5-6
clone_size: once
j_call: TRBJ1-1
cdr3_aa: CASSAYRGPSTEAFF
cdr3_nt: TGTGCCAGCAGCGCTTACAGGGGGCCGAGCACTGAAGCTTTCTTT

d_call: TRBD1
v_call: TRBV5-6
clone_size: -
j_call: TRBJ2-7
cdr3_aa: CASSNGDRGYEQYF
cdr3_nt: TGTGCCAGCAGCAACGGGGACAGGGGGTACGAGCAGTACTTC

d_call: -
v_call: TRBV27
clone_size: -
j_call: TRBJ2-3
cdr3_aa: CASSLSPPDYLGGSTDTQYF
cdr3_nt: TGTGCCAGCAGCCTCTCACCCCCGGACTACCTGGGCGGGAGCACAGATACGCAGTATTTT

d_call: -
v_call: TRBV27
clone_size: -
j_call: TRBJ1-5
cdr3_aa: CASSFRSNQPQHF
cdr3_nt: TGTGCCAGCAGTTTCCGGAGCAATCAGCCCCAGCATTTT

d_call: -
v_call: TRBV6-5
clone_size: once
j_call: TRBJ1-6
cdr3_aa: CASRGAGLTSPLHF
cdr3_nt: TGTGCCAGCAGAGGGGCAGGGTTAACTTCACCCCTCCACTTT

d_call: TRBD2
v_call: TRBV2
clone_size: -
j_call: TRBJ2-5
cdr3_aa: CASSPEGGLGETQYF
cdr3_nt: TGTGCCAGCAGCCCAGAGGGAGGGTTAGGGGAGACCCAGTACTTC

d_call: -
v_call: TRBV11-2
clone_size: -
j_call: TRBJ1-2
cdr3_aa: CASSLDQRGRGYGYTF
cdr3_nt: TGTGCCAGCAGCTTAGATCAAAGAGGCAGGGGATATGGCTACACCTTC

d_call: -
v_call: TRBV15
clone_size: -
j_call: TRBJ2-7
cdr3_aa: CATSNGGLEGRSRYF
cdr3_nt: TGTGCCACCAGCAACGGGGGGCTAGAGGGGAGGTCGCGGTACTTC

d_call: -
v_call: TRBV5-1
clone_size: -
j_call: TRBJ2-2
cdr3_aa: CASSYQGSLRTGELFF
cdr3_nt: TGCGCCAGCAGTTATCAGGGATCCCTTAGAACCGGGGAGCTGTTTTTT

d_call: -
v_call: TRBV7-3
clone_size: -
j_call: TRBJ1-3
cdr3_aa: CASSDDGDTIYF
cdr3_nt: TGTGCCAGCAGCGACGACGGGGACACCATATATTTT

d_call: -
v_call: TRBV6-5
clone_size: -
j_call: TRBJ1-1
cdr3_aa: CASRITTVSEAFF
cdr3_nt: TGTGCCAGCAGGATTACGACAGTTTCTGAAGCTTTCTTT